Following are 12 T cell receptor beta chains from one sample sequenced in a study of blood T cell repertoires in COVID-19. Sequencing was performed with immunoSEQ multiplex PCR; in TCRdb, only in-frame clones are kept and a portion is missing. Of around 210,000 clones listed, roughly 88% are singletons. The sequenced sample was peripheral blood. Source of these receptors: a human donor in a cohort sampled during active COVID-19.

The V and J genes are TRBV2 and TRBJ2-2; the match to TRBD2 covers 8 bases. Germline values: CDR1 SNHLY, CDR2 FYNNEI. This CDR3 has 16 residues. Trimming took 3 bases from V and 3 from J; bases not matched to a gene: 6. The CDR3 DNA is TGTGCCAGCAGTGATCTAGCGGGCTCAGACACCGGGGAGCTGTTTTTT. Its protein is CASSDLAGSDTGELFF.

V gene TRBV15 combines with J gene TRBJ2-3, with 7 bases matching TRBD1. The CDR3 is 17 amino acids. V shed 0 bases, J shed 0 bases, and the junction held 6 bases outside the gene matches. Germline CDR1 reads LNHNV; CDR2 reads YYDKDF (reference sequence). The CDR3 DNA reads TGTGCCACCAGCAGAGATGGACAGGCCTCTAGCACAGATACGCAGTATTTT. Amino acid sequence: CATSRDGQASSTDTQYF. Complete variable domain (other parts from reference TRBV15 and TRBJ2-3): DAMVIQNPRYQVTQFGKPVTLSCSQTLNHNVMYWYQQKSSQAPKLLFHYYDKDFNNEADTPDNFQSRRPNTSFCFLDIRSPGLGDTAMYLCATSRDGQASSTDTQYFGPGTRLTVL.

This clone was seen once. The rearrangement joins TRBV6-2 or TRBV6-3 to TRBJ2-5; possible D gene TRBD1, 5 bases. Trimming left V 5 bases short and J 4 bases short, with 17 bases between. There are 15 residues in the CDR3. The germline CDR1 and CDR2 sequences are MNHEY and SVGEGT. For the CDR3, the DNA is TGTGCCAGCAGTCCGACCGGGCTAAGGGGAGAGACCCAGTACTTC. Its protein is CASSPTGLRGETQYF.

The CDR3 loop is CASSLDGTGAAGELFF. CDR3 sequence (DNA): TGTGCCAGCAGCTTAGATGGGACAGGAGCGGCCGGGGAGCTGTTTTTT. This chain joins TRBV7-2 and TRBJ2-2; 8 bases fit TRBD1. The CDR3 length is 16 residues. V was pared by 1 base and J by 6 bases, with 7 bases of the junction left unmatched. The germline V gene has CDR1 SGHTA and CDR2 FQGNSA.

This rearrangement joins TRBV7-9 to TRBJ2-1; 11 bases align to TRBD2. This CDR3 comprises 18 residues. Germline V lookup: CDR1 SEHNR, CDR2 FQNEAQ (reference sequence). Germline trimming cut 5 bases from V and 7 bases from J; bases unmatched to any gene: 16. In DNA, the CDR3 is TGTGCCAGCAGCACCACCCATAGCGGGAGGGGGCTGTGGAATGAGCAGTTCTTC. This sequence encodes CASSTTHSGRGLWNEQFF.

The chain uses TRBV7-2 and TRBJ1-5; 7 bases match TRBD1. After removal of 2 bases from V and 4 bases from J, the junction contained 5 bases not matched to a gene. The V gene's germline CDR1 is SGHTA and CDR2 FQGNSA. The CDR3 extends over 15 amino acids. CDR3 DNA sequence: TGTGCCAGCAGCTTAACAGGGGTGGGAAATCAGCCCCAGCATTTT. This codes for CASSLTGVGNQPQHF.

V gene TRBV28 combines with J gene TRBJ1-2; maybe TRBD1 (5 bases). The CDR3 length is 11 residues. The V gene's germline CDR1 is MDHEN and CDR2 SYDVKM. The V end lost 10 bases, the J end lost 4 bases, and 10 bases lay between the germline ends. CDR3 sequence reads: CATDSTYGYTF. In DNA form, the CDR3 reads TGTGCCACCGACAGCACCTATGGCTACACCTTC.

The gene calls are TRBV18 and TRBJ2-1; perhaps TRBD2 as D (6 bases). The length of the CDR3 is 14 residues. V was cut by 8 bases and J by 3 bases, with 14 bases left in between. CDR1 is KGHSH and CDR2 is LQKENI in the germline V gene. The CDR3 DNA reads TGTGCCAGCACCGACCAGGGAGGCTACAATGAGCAGTTCTTC. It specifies CASTDQGGYNEQFF.

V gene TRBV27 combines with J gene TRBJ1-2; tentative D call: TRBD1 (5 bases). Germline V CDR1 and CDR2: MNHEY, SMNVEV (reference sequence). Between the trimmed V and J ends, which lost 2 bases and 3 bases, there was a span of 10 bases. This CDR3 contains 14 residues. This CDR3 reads CASSLGQGYYGYTF. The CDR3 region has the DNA TGTGCCAGCAGTTTAGGCCAGGGCTACTATGGCTACACCTTC.

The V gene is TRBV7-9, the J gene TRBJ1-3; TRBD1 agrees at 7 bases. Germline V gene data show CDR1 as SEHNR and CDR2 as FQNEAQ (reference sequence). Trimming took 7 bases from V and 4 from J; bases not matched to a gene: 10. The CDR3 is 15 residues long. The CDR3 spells CASTPPRGPGNTIYF. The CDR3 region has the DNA TGTGCCAGCACACCACCAAGGGGGCCAGGAAACACCATATATTTT.

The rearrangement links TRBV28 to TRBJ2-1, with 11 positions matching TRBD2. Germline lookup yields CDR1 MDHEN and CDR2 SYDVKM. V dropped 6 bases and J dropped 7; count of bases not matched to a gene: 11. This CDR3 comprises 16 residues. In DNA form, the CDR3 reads TGTGCCAGCAGCCCCCTCCCTAGCGGGAGGACGAATGAGCAGTTCTTC. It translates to CASSPLPSGRTNEQFF.

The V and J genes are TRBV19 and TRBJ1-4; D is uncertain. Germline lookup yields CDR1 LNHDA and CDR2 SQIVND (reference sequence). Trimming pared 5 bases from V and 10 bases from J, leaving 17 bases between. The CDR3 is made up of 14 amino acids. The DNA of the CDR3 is TGTGCCAGTAGTCTGGGAGGGTCGAGGAGAAAACTGTTTTTT. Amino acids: CASSLGGSRRKLFF.